This TCR beta chain was sequenced in a study of CD8 T cells in Susac syndrome. Study context: There were about 6 sequenced Susac syndrome patients with active disease and 8 or 9 in remission. Patients with Susac syndrome were, at the time of blood collection, therapy-naive, maintained on corticosteroids, or maintained on intravenous immunoglobulin alone. General study findings and limits: Maximal CD8+ clonal expansion in Susac was observed within TEMRA cells and among active patients.

Random hexamers served to reverse transcribe roughly 0.5 to 1 ug RNA. TCRdb re-derived calls from the immunoSEQ multiplex PCR reads in MiXCR, one entry per CDR3 protein. The sample records 120,000 or so distinct CDR3 sequences, 85% to 95% being singletons. A remark on this clonotype: Its antigen remains unidentified.

Sequencing input: CD8+ T cells from PBMCs. This receptor was obtained from a human donor with Susac syndrome.

The CDR3 loop is CASSPLTSGGLYNEQFF. CDR3 sequence (DNA): TGTGCCAGCAGCCCCCTTACTAGCGGGGGACTCTACAATGAGCAGTTCTTC. The rearrangement joins TRBV13 to TRBJ2-1; the match to TRBD2 covers 11 bases. The CDR3 consists of 17 residues. Germline V gene lookup returns CDR1 PRHDT and CDR2 FYEKMQ (reference sequence). V trimming: 5 bases; J trimming: 3 bases; junction bases outside the gene matches: 9.